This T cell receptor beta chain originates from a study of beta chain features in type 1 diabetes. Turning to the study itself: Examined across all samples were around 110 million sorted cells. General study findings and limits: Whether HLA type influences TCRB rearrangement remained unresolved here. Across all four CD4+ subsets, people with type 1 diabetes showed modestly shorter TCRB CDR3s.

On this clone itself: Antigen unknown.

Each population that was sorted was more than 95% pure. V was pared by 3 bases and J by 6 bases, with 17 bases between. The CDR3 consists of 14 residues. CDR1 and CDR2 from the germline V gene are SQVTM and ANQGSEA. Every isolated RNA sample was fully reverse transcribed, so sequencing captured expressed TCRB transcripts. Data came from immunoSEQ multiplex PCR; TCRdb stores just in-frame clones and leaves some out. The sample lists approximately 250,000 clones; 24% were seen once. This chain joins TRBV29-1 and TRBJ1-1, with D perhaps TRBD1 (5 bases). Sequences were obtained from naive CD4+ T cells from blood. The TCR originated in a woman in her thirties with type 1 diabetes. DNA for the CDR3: TGCAGCGTTGAGCCGGCCAGGGCGCAGGCTGAAGCTTTCTTT. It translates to CSVEPARAQAEAFF.